A selection of T cell receptor beta chains follows, all from one sample in a study of T-cell memory formation after mild COVID-19. TCRdb re-analysed the 5' RACE reads in MiXCR, keeping a single row per CDR3 protein. This table has about 320,000 distinct CDR3 sequences, approximately 15% appearing once. The sample was PBMCs or a T cell subset sorted from them (not recorded which). Receptor source: a man aged 18 to 29 who had mild COVID-19 (a few samples of this study predate the infection). Cell type and time point are not known. CDR3s include the opening cysteine and the closing phenylalanine or tryptophan. Fields, in order: clone size, J gene, D gene, V gene, CDR3 DNA, CDR3 protein. D genes are given only for firm matches. Rows may omit the clone size; those that give it use once, few, many or a size class.

clone size: NA; J gene: TRBJ2-7; D gene: NA; V gene: TRBV9; CDR3 DNA: TGTGCCAGCAGCACCACCACAGGGTCCACCTACGAGCAGTACTTC; CDR3 protein: CASSTTTGSTYEQYF
clone size: NA; J gene: TRBJ1-1; D gene: NA; V gene: TRBV5-1; CDR3 DNA: TGCGCCAGCAGCTCTGCGTTTGGGGGGGGAGACACTGAAGCTTTCTTT; CDR3 protein: CASSSAFGGGDTEAFF
clone size: few; J gene: TRBJ2-2; D gene: NA; V gene: TRBV6-6; CDR3 DNA: TGTGCCAGCAGTTTGTCGGACCTAAGGGGGGAGCTGTTTTTT; CDR3 protein: CASSLSDLRGELFF
clone size: NA; J gene: TRBJ2-3; D gene: TRBD2; V gene: TRBV2; CDR3 DNA: TGTGCCAGCAGTCCCGCAACCATACTAGCGGGAGCGGTGCTTTGGGCAGATACGCAGTATTTT; CDR3 protein: CASSPATILAGAVLWADTQYF
clone size: many; J gene: TRBJ2-3; D gene: NA; V gene: TRBV7-9; CDR3 DNA: TGTGCCAGCAGCTTAGTAGTTATTGGCCCAGATACGCAGTATTTT; CDR3 protein: CASSLVVIGPDTQYF
clone size: many; J gene: TRBJ1-1; D gene: TRBD1; V gene: TRBV18; CDR3 DNA: TGTGCCAGCTCGCGGGACAGATACACTGAAGCTTTCTTT; CDR3 protein: CASSRDRYTEAFF
clone size: NA; J gene: TRBJ2-3; D gene: TRBD1; V gene: TRBV7-6; CDR3 DNA: TGTGCCAGCAGCTTAGCAGGGGGCATAGATACGCAGTATTTT; CDR3 protein: CASSLAGGIDTQYF
clone size: NA; J gene: TRBJ2-6; D gene: NA; V gene: TRBV5-1; CDR3 DNA: TGCGCCAGCAGCTGGACGTCTAGCTCTGGGGCCAACGTCCTGACTTTC; CDR3 protein: CASSWTSSSGANVLTF
clone size: few; J gene: TRBJ2-5; D gene: NA; V gene: TRBV2; CDR3 DNA: TGTGCCAGCAGTGGACAGCCACAGACCCAGTACTTC; CDR3 protein: CASSGQPQTQYF
clone size: few; J gene: TRBJ2-2; D gene: TRBD1; V gene: TRBV3-1; CDR3 DNA: TGTGCCAGCAGCTCCACTGACAGGGGCCGGGCGCTGTTTTTT; CDR3 protein: CASSSTDRGRALFF
clone size: few; J gene: TRBJ2-7; D gene: NA; V gene: TRBV20-1; CDR3 DNA: TGCAGTGCTGATGACAGGAACTACGAGCAGTACTTC; CDR3 protein: CSADDRNYEQYF
clone size: many; J gene: TRBJ2-2; D gene: NA; V gene: TRBV7-7; CDR3 DNA: TGTGCTAGCGCCCCGGGGGCCACCGGGGAGCTGTTTTTT; CDR3 protein: CASAPGATGELFF
clone size: NA; J gene: TRBJ2-7; D gene: NA; V gene: TRBV5-1; CDR3 DNA: TGCGCCAGCAGCTTGGCCGCCGGCTCTGGGGCTCACGAGCAGTACTTC; CDR3 protein: CASSLAAGSGAHEQYF
clone size: few; J gene: TRBJ2-5; D gene: TRBD2; V gene: TRBV4-1; CDR3 DNA: TGCGCCAGCAGCACGCTAGCGGGGGGGCTCGAGACCCAGTACTTC; CDR3 protein: CASSTLAGGLETQYF
clone size: NA; J gene: TRBJ2-3; D gene: TRBD2; V gene: TRBV6-2/TRBV6-3; CDR3 DNA: TGTGCCAGCAGTTACTCCACTAGCGGGGGGCCGGCGCACACTAGCACAGATACGCAGTATTTT; CDR3 protein: CASSYSTSGGPAHTSTDTQYF
clone size: NA; J gene: TRBJ2-2; D gene: NA; V gene: TRBV4-3; CDR3 DNA: TGCGCCAGCAGCCAAGATGAGAGCCTTCCGGGAGATGGGGAGCTGTTTTTT; CDR3 protein: CASSQDESLPGDGELFF